The entry below describes one T cell receptor beta chain. Original analysis: Amplifying reference gene primers gave estimates of nucleated cell counts. Repertoires were generated with immunoSEQ multiplex PCR, while TCRdb's copy carries only in-frame clones and drops some. That table furnishes V, J and clone size, whereas the DNA furnished D and trimming. In the table there are over 150,000 clones, around 77% of which are singletons. The data originate from a study of blood T cell repertoires in COVID-19. At the level of the study: Donors in the United States, Italy and Spain gave samples during acute or convalescent COVID-19. From T cells, B-cell-depleted T cells, or PBMCs came the material, which was cDNA or gDNA.

J lost 7 bases, V lost 3 bases, and 6 bases had no gene match. Germline V CDR1 and CDR2: SGHNT, YENEEA. This CDR3 is 15 amino acids long. The chain employs TRBV11-3 and TRBJ1-6; 7 bases align to TRBD1. What was sequenced was peripheral blood. The clonotype was recovered from a man aged 65 to 85 with acute or convalescent COVID-19. The CDR3, as DNA: TGTGCCAGCAGCTTGGCCGGGACAGAAAATTCACCCCTCCACTTT. Translated, it gives CASSLAGTENSPLHF.